A single TCR beta chain is shown here with its context. This sample was included in a study of memory CD4+ T cells and cytomegalovirus serostatus. Here immunoSEQ multiplex PCR was the method, and the copy in TCRdb shows in-frame clones only, minus some. The profile covers 45,000 to 65,000 clones, with about 73% appearing a single time and roughly 0.77% taken by the ten largest. This CDR3 is 16 amino acids long. Germline loops: CDR1 SGHAT, CDR2 FQNNGV. V trimming: 0 bases; J trimming: 4 bases; junction bases outside the gene matches: 5. The sort gate was single viable CD3+CD4+CD8-CD45RO+ cells for memory CD4+ T cells. Positive selection with CD4 microbeads enriched total CD4+ T cells.

The sequenced sample consisted of memory CD4+ T cells from blood. The source is an adult in good health and CMV-seronegative. The chain uses TRBV11-2 and TRBJ2-1; 8 bases map to TRBD1. The CDR3 spells CASSLESRQGYNEQFF. CDR3 nucleotide sequence: TGTGCCAGCAGCTTAGAAAGTCGACAGGGGTACAATGAGCAGTTCTTC.